The 22 T cell receptor beta chains below were found in one sample sequenced in a study of HIV-infected patients and healthy controls. cDNA was made from 500 ng RNA using alpha and beta constant primers. Separate chain-specific third strand synthesis with multiplexing indices produced the alpha and beta libraries. Each CDR3 protein gets one entry after TCRdb re-called the 5' RACE reads with MiXCR. The sample has 15,000 to 20,000 distinct CDR3 sequences, more than 7.5% seen once; the top ten hold 6% to 7%. Whole blood was used without fractionation, so all unsorted peripheral T cells were included. The sequencing input was blood. The receptors originated from an adult in good health.

The sample holds many counts of this clonotype. The genes are TRBV5-1 and TRBJ1-2, with 7 bases aligning to TRBD1. The CDR3 consists of 18 residues. The ends lost 3 bases at V and 2 bases at J; junction bases unmatched: 16. Germline V gene data show CDR1 as SGHRS and CDR2 as YFSETQ. The chain's CDR3 is CASSSAWGTVGRNYGYTF. The CDR3 coding sequence is TGCGCCAGCAGCTCGGCCTGGGGGACAGTCGGGCGGAACTATGGCTACACCTTC.

This clonotype was recorded many times. The J gene is TRBJ2-3, the V gene TRBV6-6; D is unresolved. Trimming took off 0 bases at V and 0 bases at J, with 7 bases between the two ends. Germline CDR1 MNHNY, CDR2 SVGAGI (reference sequence). The CDR3 has 15 amino acids. CDR3 loop: CASSYSGRSTDTQYF. Written as DNA, the CDR3 is TGTGCCAGCAGTTACTCGGGTCGGAGCACAGATACGCAGTATTTT.

In its sample, this clonotype was seen a few times. The rearrangement uses TRBV4-2 and TRBJ2-7; 7 bases match TRBD2. V lost 2 bases to trimming and J lost 3 bases; unmatched junction nucleotides: 16. The V gene's germline CDR1 is LGHNA and CDR2 YNFKEQ. The CDR3 is 18 amino acids. The CDR3 reads CASSQYIEPGLRSYEQYF. In DNA form, the CDR3 reads TGTGCCAGCAGCCAATACATAGAACCGGGACTACGAAGCTACGAGCAGTACTTC.

This clonotype was found many times. The chain carries TRBV12-3 or TRBV12-4 and TRBJ2-2, with D possibly being TRBD1 or TRBD2 (6 bases each). The V end lost 5 bases, the J end lost 8 bases, and 18 bases lay between the germline ends. This CDR3 contains 15 residues. In DNA, the CDR3 is TGTGCCAGCAGTACCTTTGGGGGGCTCGGTGGGGAGCTGTTTTTT. Protein sequence: CASSTFGGLGGELFF.

This clonotype was recorded at least ten times. V gene TRBV4-1 combines with J gene TRBJ1-5, with TRBD1 identical over 10 bases. The CDR3 covers 16 residues. Germline-derived CDR1 and CDR2 are MGHRA and YSYEKL. Unmatched junction bases numbered 4, after V lost 4 bases and J lost 1 base. The CDR3 region is CASSRATGGSNQPQHF. The CDR3 DNA sequence: TGCGCCAGCAGCCGCGCGACAGGGGGCAGCAATCAGCCCCAGCATTTT.

This clonotype was counted ten times or more. As DNA, the CDR3 is TGTGCCAGCAGCCAAGAAAGGACTGAGACCCAGTACTTC. Translation: CASSQERTETQYF. This chain connects TRBV4-2 to TRBJ2-5, with TRBD2 as a possible D gene (5 bases). V was clipped by 0 bases and J by 5 bases, with 7 bases between them. The CDR3 length is 13 residues. Germline V CDR1 and CDR2: LGHNA, YNFKEQ.

This clonotype was seen ten or more times. The chain employs TRBV14 and TRBJ2-7; D call uncertain. CDR1 and CDR2 (germline): SGHDN, FVKESK. V lost 4 bases, J lost 1 base, and 11 bases lay in between. The CDR3 contains 14 residues. The chain's CDR3 is CASSLLAISYEQYF. As DNA, the CDR3 is TGTGCCAGCAGCCTCTTGGCTATATCCTACGAGCAGTACTTC.

This clonotype was counted ten times or more. The chain has TRBV29-1 and TRBJ2-2; 7 nucleotides match TRBD2. Looked up from germline, CDR1 is SQVTM and CDR2 is ANQGSEA. V lost 7 bases, J lost 0 bases, and 8 bases stayed unmatched. The CDR3 runs to 15 residues. CDR3 nucleotides: TGCAGCGCCCGACTAGCTGAAGCGAACACCGGGGAGCTGTTTTTT. The encoded protein is CSARLAEANTGELFF.

This clonotype was counted at least ten times. This chain links TRBV7-3 with TRBJ2-1; 10 bases are a match to TRBD2. Germline CDR1 and CDR2: SGHTA and FQGTGA. Trimming took 5 bases from V and 5 from J; bases not matched to a gene: 12. The CDR3 is made up of 17 amino acids. CDR3 sequence reads: CASSESSGSKSHNEQFF. For the CDR3, the DNA is TGTGCCAGCAGCGAATCTAGCGGGAGTAAATCCCACAATGAGCAGTTCTTC.

This clonotype was counted ten times or more. This chain joins TRBV5-1 and TRBJ2-7; 8 nucleotides match TRBD1. CDR1 and CDR2 (germline): SGHRS, YFSETQ. Trimming took 0 bases from V and 5 from J; bases not matched to a gene: 4. The CDR3 length is 14 residues. The CDR3, as DNA: TGCGCCAGCAGCTTGGACAGGGGGTCCGACGAGCAGTACTTC. As protein: CASSLDRGSDEQYF.

This clonotype was found many times. The chain links TRBV10-3 to TRBJ2-7, with D possibly TRBD2 on 6 matching bases. In germline, CDR1 is ENHRY, CDR2 SYGVKD. V was pared by 4 bases and J by 6 bases, with 10 bases between. The CDR3 is 12 residues long. CDR3 coding DNA: TGTGCCATCAGTGTGGGGGGTCGCGAGCAGTACTTC. Translated: CAISVGGREQYF.

This clonotype was seen repeatedly, ten times or more. The chain couples TRBV3-1 to TRBJ2-7; 8 bases align to TRBD2. Germline lookup yields CDR1 LGHDT and CDR2 YNNKEL (reference sequence). V dropped 9 bases and J dropped 5; count of bases not matched to a gene: 9. This CDR3 region has 13 residues. The CDR3 sequence is CASAGTSKNEQYF. DNA for the CDR3: TGTGCCAGTGCCGGGACTAGTAAGAACGAGCAGTACTTC.

This clonotype appeared many times. The rearrangement uses TRBV4-1 and TRBJ2-1; D possibly corresponds to TRBD2 (6 bases). V was pared by 1 base and J by 0 bases, with 10 bases between. There are 16 residues in the CDR3. The V gene's germline CDR1 is MGHRA and CDR2 YSYEKL. The DNA of the CDR3 is TGCGCCAGCAGCCAAGGGATGACTAGCTCCTACAATGAGCAGTTCTTC. Its protein product is CASSQGMTSSYNEQFF.

There are a few counts of this clonotype. This chain joins TRBV4-1 and TRBJ2-7, with a possible D match to TRBD1 (6 bases). The CDR3 contains 15 residues. The V and J ends lost 3 bases and 2 bases respectively, with 14 bases between them. Germline CDR1 is MGHRA and CDR2 is YSYEKL. In DNA form, the CDR3 reads TGCGCCAGCAGCCACTTAGACAGGAAGCCCTACGAGCAGTACTTC. Translation: CASSHLDRKPYEQYF.

This clonotype was counted ten times or more. The chain recombines TRBV14 with TRBJ2-2, with 11 bases that match TRBD2. This CDR3 region has 18 residues. The germline CDR1 and CDR2 sequences are SGHDN and FVKESK. Trimming cost V 4 bases and J 3 bases; bases outside gene matches: 10. The CDR3 is CASSPILAGGGDTGELFF. The CDR3 DNA sequence: TGTGCCAGCAGCCCTATCCTAGCGGGAGGAGGGGACACCGGGGAGCTGTTTTTT.

Judged by abundance, this clonotype is medium-sized. The CDR3 here is CSATTGLASYNEQFF. In DNA, the CDR3 is TGCAGTGCTACAACGGGACTAGCGTCCTACAATGAGCAGTTCTTC. The chain uses TRBV20-1 and TRBJ2-1; 10 positions match TRBD2. V lost 4 bases, J lost 1 base, and 4 bases stayed unmatched. CDR1 DFQATT and CDR2 SNEGSKA come from the germline V gene (reference sequence). CDR3 length: 15 amino acids.

This clonotype was seen many times. The chain joins TRBV24-1 to TRBJ2-3; TRBD2 matches 8 bases. After removal of 3 bases from V and 3 bases from J, the junction contained 13 bases not matched to a gene. CDR1 is KGHDR, CDR2 SFDVKD, per germline. The CDR3 extends over 18 amino acids. Here the CDR3 DNA reads TGTGCCACCAGTGATCCGTCTTATAGCGGGACCCCGACAGATACGCAGTATTTT. Protein product: CATSDPSYSGTPTDTQYF.

This clonotype counts as medium-sized. This chain links TRBV6-2 or TRBV6-3 with TRBJ2-3; 9 nucleotides agree with TRBD1. The V gene end was trimmed by 6 bases and the J gene end by 1 base; junction bases not matched to a gene: 5. The length of the CDR3 is 15 residues. Germline CDR1 and CDR2: MNHEY and SVGEGT. The CDR3, as DNA: TGTGCCAGCAGGAGGGACAGGGCTCGCACAGATACGCAGTATTTT. This encodes CASRRDRARTDTQYF.

This clonotype is labeled medium-sized. V usage is TRBV14 and J usage is TRBJ2-5; 7 bases align to TRBD1. With 3 bases clipped from V and 5 bases from J, the junction kept 6 bases outside the gene matches. The CDR3 is 14 amino acids. Germline V CDR1 and CDR2: SGHDN, FVKESK. The CDR3 loop is CASSQKTGWETQYF. CDR3 in DNA: TGTGCCAGCAGCCAGAAGACAGGGTGGGAGACCCAGTACTTC.

This clonotype was found many times. The genes are TRBV4-1 and TRBJ2-2; 12 bases align to TRBD2. Germline values: CDR1 MGHRA, CDR2 YSYEKL. There are 14 residues in the CDR3. The J segment lost 6 bases and the V segment lost 4 bases, leaving 0 bases of the junction unmatched. The CDR3 region has the DNA TGCGCCAGCAGCCGACTAGCGGGAGCCGGGGAGCTGTTTTTT. As protein: CASSRLAGAGELFF.

This clonotype was seen many times. The chain joins TRBV13 to TRBJ2-1; 10 nucleotides agree with TRBD1. Losses at the gene ends were 3 bases for V and 2 bases for J; bases not matched to a gene: 4. The CDR3 is made up of 16 amino acids. Germline V gene data show CDR1 as PRHDT and CDR2 as FYEKMQ (reference sequence). The CDR3 is CASSFPGTGAYNEQFF. CDR3 DNA: TGTGCCAGCAGCTTTCCCGGGACAGGGGCCTACAATGAGCAGTTCTTC.

This clonotype showed up many times. The chain couples TRBV7-9 to TRBJ2-7; D is ambiguous. V was pared by 4 bases and J by 4 bases, with 5 bases between. The length of the CDR3 is 11 residues. The V gene's germline CDR1 is SEHNR and CDR2 FQNEAQ (reference sequence). CDR3 bases: TGTGCCAGCAGCTCACAGTACGAGCAGTACTTC. Its protein is CASSSQYEQYF.